The 15 T cell receptor beta chains reported below all come from one sample, sequenced in a study of T cells in Graves' hyperthyroidism and ophthalmopathy (dated by TCRdb to the late 2010s). Libraries came from multiplex PCR. TCRdb names Illumina HiSeq 2000 as the instrument used. Amplification of TCR beta CDR3 regions was carried out from RNA transcripts. The TCR CDR3 was subjected to a first round of RT-PCR using the HTBI primer set and the Qiagen OneStep RT-PCR kit. TCRdb passed the public sequencing reads through fastp at Q25 and MiXCR, retaining productive beta sequences. Rows are unified per CDR3 protein, each entry keeping the most common DNA and genes. The sample table holds 350,000 or so distinct CDR3 sequences, of which roughly 18% were seen once. The top ten hold about 14% of the sample. The sample taken for sequencing was blood. These receptors all come from a woman in her thirties or forties with Graves' ophthalmopathy.

About this clonotype: An end of the junction does not agree with germline; a read error may underlie this. This chain links TRBV12-3 or TRBV12-4 with TRBJ2-7; TRBD2 aligns across 7 bases. There are 13 residues in the CDR3. The CDR3 is CAGSRGLVGEQYF. The CDR3 nucleotides read TGTGCCGGCAGTCGAGGACTAGTAGGCGAGCAGTACTTC.

V and J are TRBV19 and TRBJ1-5; unclear D gene. This CDR3 is built from 18 residues. V was cut by 3 bases and J by 6 bases, with 24 bases left in between. Germline V gene data show CDR1 as LNHDA and CDR2 as SQIVND (reference sequence). This chain's CDR3 is CASSMNPAQKAKFQPQHF. In nucleotides, the CDR3 is TGTGCCAGTAGTATGAACCCAGCCCAAAAAGCGAAATTTCAGCCCCAGCATTTT.

Many counts were recorded for this clonotype. This chain joins TRBV29-1 and TRBJ2-7, with D tentatively TRBD2 (6 bases). The germline CDR1 and CDR2 sequences are SQVTM and ANQGSEA. V lost 4 bases and J lost 6, with 10 bases in between. The CDR3 consists of 11 residues. The CDR3 region is CSVVTRREQYF. In DNA form, the CDR3 reads TGCAGCGTTGTGACTAGGCGCGAGCAGTACTTC.

This clonotype was detected ten times or more. The rearrangement uses TRBV28 and TRBJ1-2, with unresolved D. This CDR3 has 13 residues. Trimming stripped 2 bases from V and 3 bases from J, with 7 bases between. Looked up from germline, CDR1 is MDHEN and CDR2 is SYDVKM. CDR3 residues: CASSLRSDYGYTF. DNA of the CDR3: TGTGCCAGCAGTTTAAGGTCGGACTATGGCTACACCTTC.

CDR3 region: CAISDQSSGSLETQYF. CDR3 bases: TGTGCCATCAGTGATCAGTCTAGCGGGAGTTTAGAGACCCAGTACTTC. This chain uses TRBV10-3 with TRBJ2-5, with 10 bases identical to TRBD2. The CDR3 consists of 16 residues. The ends lost 3 bases at V and 4 bases at J; junction bases unmatched: 8. Germline assignment: CDR1 ENHRY and CDR2 SYGVKD.

The V call is TRBV25-1, the J call TRBJ2-7; no clear D gene. CDR3 size: 13 residues. Germline V gene data show CDR1 as MGHDK and CDR2 as SYGVNS. V gave up 7 bases and J gave up 0 bases, with 10 bases separating them. In DNA form, the CDR3 reads TGTGCCAGCACGGCAGGCATCTCCTACGAGCAGTACTTC. This gives the protein CASTAGISYEQYF.

The gene calls are TRBV20-1 and TRBJ2-7; the D gene is possibly TRBD1 (6 bases). Germline V lookup: CDR1 DFQATT, CDR2 SNEGSKA (reference sequence). The CDR3 extends over 13 amino acids. V was cut by 3 bases and J by 2 bases, with 11 bases left in between. This chain's CDR3 is CSASSPGAYEQYF. CDR3 nucleotides: TGCAGTGCTAGTAGCCCAGGGGCCTACGAGCAGTACTTC.

This clonotype appeared many times. V is TRBV29-1 and J is TRBJ2-2, with D uncertain. V dropped 4 bases and J dropped 7 bases, with 4 bases sitting between them. Germline CDR1 and CDR2: SQVTM and ANQGSEA. The CDR3 loop spans 10 amino acids. The CDR3 protein is CSVADGELFF. The CDR3 DNA follows: TGCAGCGTTGCCGACGGGGAGCTGTTTTTT.

The V gene is TRBV19, the J gene TRBJ2-5; a weak D match, TRBD2 (6 bases). The V end lost 4 bases, the J end lost 4 bases, and 19 bases lay between the germline ends. Germline lookup yields CDR1 LNHDA and CDR2 SQIVND (reference sequence). This CDR3 is built from 16 residues. The CDR3 loop is CASSTTRTGVGETQYF. CDR3 bases: TGTGCCAGTAGTACCACCCGGACGGGGGTGGGAGAGACCCAGTACTTC.

This clonotype came up many times. The gene calls are TRBV7-9 and TRBJ2-7; TRBD2 agrees at 7 bases. Germline values: CDR1 SEHNR, CDR2 FQNEAQ (reference sequence). This CDR3 comprises 16 residues. After removal of 1 base from V and 4 bases from J, the junction contained 10 bases not matched to a gene. CDR3 DNA sequence: TGTGCCAGCAGCTTAGGGCTGGCTAGCGGAAATTACGAGCAGTACTTC. It is translated as CASSLGLASGNYEQYF. Based on the CDR3 plus reference TRBV7-9 and TRBJ2-7, the full variable domain is DTGVSQNPRHKITKRGQNVTFRCDPISEHNRLYWYRQTLGQGPEFLTYFQNEAQLEKSRLLSDRFSAERPKGSFSTLEIQRTEQGDSAMYLCASSLGLASGNYEQYFGPGTRLTVT.

The CDR3 loop is CASSRTGDRDEQYF. CDR3 nucleotides: TGTGCCAGCAGCCGGACAGGGGATAGGGACGAGCAGTACTTC. The chain recombines TRBV6-1 with TRBJ2-7; 9 nucleotides agree with TRBD1. CDR1 and CDR2 (germline): MNHNS, SASEGT. J lost 5 bases, V lost 6 bases, and 8 bases had no gene match. The CDR3 covers 14 residues.

The CDR3 DNA follows: TGCGCCAGCAGCATCTTCGGGGAACTCGGCGAGCAGTACTTC. It specifies CASSIFGELGEQYF. J is TRBJ2-7 and V is TRBV5-1, with TRBD2 as a possible D gene (5 bases). CDR3 size: 14 residues. V was shortened by 4 bases and J by 6 bases, with 17 bases between the two germline ends. Germline assignment: CDR1 SGHRS and CDR2 YFSETQ.

As for this clonotype: This may come from a read error, since a much larger clone is one base off. The conserved closing phenylalanine or tryptophan is absent in this CDR3, likely reflecting a read error. This sequence joins TRBV19 and TRBJ1-1; no clear D gene. Germline-derived CDR1 and CDR2 are LNHDA and SQIVND (reference sequence). The ends were cut back, 4 bases at V and 8 bases at J, with 8 bases in the middle. CDR3 length: 11 amino acids. The CDR3 bases are TGTGCCAGTAGTACATTAACAGAAGCTTTCTCT. Translated: CASSTLTEAFS.

In its sample, this clonotype was seen many times. The chain has TRBV7-2 and TRBJ2-7; 8 bases match TRBD1. This CDR3 spans 13 amino acids. V lost 3 bases to trimming and J lost 4 bases; unmatched junction nucleotides: 2. The V gene's germline CDR1 is SGHTA and CDR2 FQGNSA. The CDR3 DNA follows: TGTGCCAGCAGCTTCAGGGGGCAGTACGAGCAGTACTTC. Translation: CASSFRGQYEQYF.

The J gene is TRBJ2-7, the V gene TRBV6-1, with 7 bases that match TRBD1. From germline, CDR1 is MNHNS and CDR2 SASEGT. Trimming at V came to 6 bases and at J to 1 base, leaving 15 bases not matched to a gene. This CDR3 spans 17 amino acids. CDR3 loop: CASRNDRVGFSSYEQYF. CDR3 coding DNA: TGTGCCAGCAGGAACGACAGGGTAGGTTTCTCGTCCTACGAGCAGTACTTC.